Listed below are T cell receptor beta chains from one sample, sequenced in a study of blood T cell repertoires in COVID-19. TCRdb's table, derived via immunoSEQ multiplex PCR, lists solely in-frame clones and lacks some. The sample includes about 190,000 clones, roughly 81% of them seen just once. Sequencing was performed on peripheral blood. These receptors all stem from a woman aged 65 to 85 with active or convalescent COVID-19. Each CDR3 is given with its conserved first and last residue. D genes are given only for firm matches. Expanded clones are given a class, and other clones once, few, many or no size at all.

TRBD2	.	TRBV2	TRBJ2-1	CASTTGLAGLYNEQFF	TGTGCCAGCACCACCGGACTAGCGGGGCTTTACAATGAGCAGTTCTTC
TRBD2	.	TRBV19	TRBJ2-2	CASSRTSGRVTGELFF	TGTGCCAGTAGTAGGACTAGCGGGAGAGTTACCGGGGAGCTGTTTTTT
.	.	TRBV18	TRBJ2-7	CASSPTTGQSYEQYF	TGTGCCAGCTCACCAACGACAGGTCAGTCCTACGAGCAGTACTTC
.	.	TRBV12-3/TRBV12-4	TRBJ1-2	CASSPRVGGYTF	TGTGCCAGCAGTCCCAGGGTAGGTGGCTACACCTTC
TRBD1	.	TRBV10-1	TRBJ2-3	CATPEGGQGEADTQYF	TGCGCCACCCCCGAAGGGGGACAGGGGGAAGCAGATACGCAGTATTTT
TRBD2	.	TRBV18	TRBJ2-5	CASSPTLGLAGSQETQYF	TGTGCCAGCTCACCAACTCTAGGACTAGCGGGTAGTCAAGAGACCCAGTACTTC
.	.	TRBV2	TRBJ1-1	CASAQQGLNTEAFF	TGTGCCAGCGCCCAGCAGGGACTCAACACTGAAGCTTTCTTT
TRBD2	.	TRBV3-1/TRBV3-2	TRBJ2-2	CASSQVPTSGRVTGELFF	TGTGCCAGCAGCCAAGTCCCGACTAGCGGGAGGGTCACCGGGGAGCTGTTTTTT
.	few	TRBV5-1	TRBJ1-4	CASITLNEKLFF	TGCGCCAGCATCACTCTAAATGAAAAACTGTTTTTT
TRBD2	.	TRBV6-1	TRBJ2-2	CASSEQLAGGLSAGELFF	TGTGCCAGCAGTGAGCAACTAGCGGGAGGGCTCTCGGCCGGGGAGCTGTTTTTT